This T cell receptor beta chain comes out of a study of blood T cell repertoires in COVID-19. In assigning cohorts, the study relied on participant-reported clinical history. Data came from immunoSEQ multiplex PCR; TCRdb stores just in-frame clones and leaves some out. The sample records about 250,000 clones, 87% being singletons. The sample comprised PBMCs or T cells enriched from blood (not recorded which). This clonotype was obtained from a woman aged 25 to 39 with acute COVID-19.

CDR3 sequence: CASSEQQSYEQYF. CDR3 DNA sequence: TGCGCCAGCAGTGAGCAACAGTCCTACGAGCAGTACTTC. This sequence joins TRBV10-1 and TRBJ2-7; unclear D gene. CDR1 is WNHNN and CDR2 is SYGVQD in the germline V gene (reference sequence). The CDR3 has 13 amino acids. V lost 2 bases to trimming and J lost 1 base, with 6 bases between them.